The 13 T cell receptor beta chains below come from one sample, sequenced in a study of T cells expressing NK-cell markers. Following a re-call of the 5' RACE reads, TCRdb has one entry per CDR3 protein and lacks DNA. The sample includes around 380,000 distinct CDR3 sequences. Specimen: blood T cells: a sorted CD56 or NKG2C T cell subset, CD4+ or CD8+ T cells, or bulk PBMC T cells (not recorded which). Receptors were obtained from a woman between 45 and 65 years old in good health.

The chain carries TRBV5-1 and TRBJ2-1. Germline lookup yields CDR1 SGHRS and CDR2 YFSETQ. The CDR3 length is 11 residues. CDR3 protein: CASTLDNEQFF.

This sequence joins TRBV4-2 and TRBJ2-2; the D gene TCRdb calls, TRBD2, cannot be checked with no DNA. This CDR3 comprises 15 residues. Germline lookup yields CDR1 LGHNA and CDR2 YNFKEQ. The CDR3 region is CASSQGLAGIGELFF.

The chain joins TRBV10-3 to TRBJ2-1; the TCRdb D gene call, TRBD2, has no DNA to confirm it. The CDR3 contains 15 residues. Germline V gene lookup returns CDR1 ENHRY and CDR2 SYGVKD. CDR3 loop: CAIGASPSGNNEQFF.

The CDR3: CASSEWGVGTSGHNEQFF. The chain uses TRBV10-2 and TRBJ2-1; TCRdb designates TRBD2, a call that cannot be tested without DNA. The length of the CDR3 is 18 residues. Germline V gene lookup returns CDR1 WSHSY and CDR2 SAAADI.

J is TRBJ2-1 and V is TRBV7-6; the D call of TRBD2 rests on TCRdb alone, since no DNA is present to check it. Germline V CDR1 and CDR2: SGHVS, FNYEAQ. There are 16 residues in the CDR3. CDR3 amino acids: CASSRGTSGRDNEQFF. Complete variable domain (other parts from reference TRBV7-6 and TRBJ2-1): GAGVSQSPRYKVTKRGQDVALRCDPISGHVSLYWYRQALGQGPEFLTYFNYEAQQDKSGLPNDRFSAERPEGSISTLTIQRTEQRDSAMYRCASSRGTSGRDNEQFFGPGTRLTVL.

J is TRBJ2-1 and V is TRBV4-2. This CDR3 is built from 13 residues. CDR1 and CDR2 from the germline V gene are LGHNA and YNFKEQ. This CDR3 is CASSQVEKDEQFF.

The chain uses TRBV7-9 and TRBJ2-4; the D call of TRBD1 rests on TCRdb alone, since no DNA is present to check it. Germline V CDR1 and CDR2: SEHNR, FQNEAQ (reference sequence). The CDR3 extends over 16 amino acids. This CDR3 reads CASTPGAGPAKNIQYF.

The rearrangement joins TRBV24-1 to TRBJ2-1; TCRdb names TRBD1, which stays unverified in the absence of DNA. The CDR3 is 16 residues long. Germline-derived CDR1 and CDR2 are KGHDR and SFDVKD. The CDR3 sequence is CATSLDLSGSYNEQFF.

The chain uses TRBV29-1 and TRBJ1-1; TCRdb reports TRBD1, a call that lacks DNA to check it against. The V gene's germline CDR1 is SQVTM and CDR2 ANQGSEA. This CDR3 has 14 amino acids. CDR3 residues: CSATHGNMNTEAFF.

The gene calls are TRBV12-3 or TRBV12-4 and TRBJ1-1; TCRdb's D gene call, TRBD1, goes unchecked for lack of DNA. CDR3 size: 15 residues. The CDR3 sequence is CASSVDRVDGTEAFF.

The J gene is TRBJ2-7, the V gene TRBV20-1; the D call of TRBD1 rests on TCRdb alone, since no DNA is present to check it. This CDR3 is 13 amino acids long. CDR1 DFQATT and CDR2 SNEGSKA come from the germline V gene (reference sequence). CDR3: CSATTGVAREQYF.

The V gene is TRBV5-5, the J gene TRBJ2-5; TCRdb names TRBD1, which stays unverified in the absence of DNA. Germline V gives CDR1 SGHKS, CDR2 YYEKEE (reference sequence). The CDR3 runs 14 residues. The CDR3 here is CASSGGPNQETQYF. Full variable domain (rest looked up from reference TRBV5-5 and TRBJ2-5): DAGVTQSPTHLIKTRGQQVTLRCSPISGHKSVSWYQQVLGQGPQFIFQYYEKEERGRGNFPDRFSARQFPNYSSELNVNALLLGDSALYLCASSGGPNQETQYFGPGTRLLVL.

The V gene is TRBV5-1, the J gene TRBJ2-7; checking the TCRdb D call of TRBD2 is not possible without DNA. Germline lookup yields CDR1 SGHRS and CDR2 YFSETQ. The CDR3 runs 17 residues. This CDR3 reads CASSLGLAGGPEGEQYF.